This TCR beta chain was sequenced in a study of T-cell reconstitution after alpha-beta-depleted transplantation in children. The study, taken as a whole, reports: Certain patients had high TCRbeta diversity at day 60, and it came from recipient T cells and thymic progenitors that survived. T-cell counts and diversity at one year post-transplant came mainly from newly produced T cells.

Trimming cost V 4 bases and J 2 bases; bases outside gene matches: 11. CDR1 LGHDT and CDR2 YNNKEL come from the germline V gene (reference sequence). This CDR3 has 17 residues. TCRbeta library construction was performed incorporating unique molecular identifiers. MiXCR was run by TCRdb on the PCR reads, yielding one entry per CDR3 protein. This sample has roughly 160,000 distinct CDR3 sequences, with approximately 10% found just once. This clonotype was seen repeatedly, ten times or more. Its antigen remains unidentified. The receptor was derived from a boy between 2 and 10 years old with acute myeloid leukemia, due to receive a stem cell transplant. The sequenced sample was PBMCs, obtained before TCRalphabeta/CD19-depleted stem cell transplant. The chain uses TRBV3-1 and TRBJ2-7; 10 bases are shared with TRBD2. In DNA, the CDR3 is TGTGCCAGCAGCCCCATCCTTGGACTAGCGGTTACCTACGAGCAGTACTTC. This sequence encodes CASSPILGLAVTYEQYF.